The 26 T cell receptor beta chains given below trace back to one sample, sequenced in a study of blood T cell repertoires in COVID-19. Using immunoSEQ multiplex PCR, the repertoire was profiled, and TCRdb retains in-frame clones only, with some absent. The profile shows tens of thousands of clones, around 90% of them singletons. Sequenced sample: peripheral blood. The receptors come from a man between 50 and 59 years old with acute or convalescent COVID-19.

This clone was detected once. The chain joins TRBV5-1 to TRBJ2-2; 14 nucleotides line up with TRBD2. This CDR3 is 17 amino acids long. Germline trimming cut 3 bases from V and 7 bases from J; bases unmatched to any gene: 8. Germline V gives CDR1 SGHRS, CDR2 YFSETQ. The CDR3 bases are TGCGCCAGCAGCTCCGGACTAGCGGGGGGCCCTAACGGGGAGCTGTTTTTT. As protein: CASSSGLAGGPNGELFF.

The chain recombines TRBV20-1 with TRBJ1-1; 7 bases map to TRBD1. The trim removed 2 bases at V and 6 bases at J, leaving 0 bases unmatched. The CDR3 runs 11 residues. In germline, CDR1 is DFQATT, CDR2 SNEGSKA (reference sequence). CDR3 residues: CSARQGAEAFF. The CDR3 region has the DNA TGCAGTGCTAGACAGGGGGCTGAAGCTTTCTTT.

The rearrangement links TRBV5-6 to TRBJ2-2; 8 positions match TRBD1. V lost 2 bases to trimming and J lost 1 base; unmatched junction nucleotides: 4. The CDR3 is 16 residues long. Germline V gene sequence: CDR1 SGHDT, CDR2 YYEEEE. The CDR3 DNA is TGTGCCAGCAGCTTCGGACAGGGAAGGAACACCGGGGAGCTGTTTTTT. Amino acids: CASSFGQGRNTGELFF. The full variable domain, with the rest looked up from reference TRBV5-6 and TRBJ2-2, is DAGVTQSPTHLIKTRGQQVTLRCSPKSGHDTVSWYQQALGQGPQFIFQYYEEEERQRGNFPDRFSGHQFPNYSSELNVNALLLGDSALYLCASSFGQGRNTGELFFGEGSRLTVL.

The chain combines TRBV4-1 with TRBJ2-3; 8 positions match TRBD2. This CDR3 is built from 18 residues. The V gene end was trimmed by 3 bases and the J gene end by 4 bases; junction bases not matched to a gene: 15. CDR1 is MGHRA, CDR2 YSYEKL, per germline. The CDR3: CASSHGGLAGRGSDTQYF. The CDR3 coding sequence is TGCGCCAGCAGCCATGGAGGACTAGCTGGGAGAGGGTCAGATACGCAGTATTTT.

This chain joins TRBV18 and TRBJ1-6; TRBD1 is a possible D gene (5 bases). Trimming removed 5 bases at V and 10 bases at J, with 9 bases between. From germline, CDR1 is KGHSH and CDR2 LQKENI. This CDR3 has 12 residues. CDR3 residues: CASSSRQSPLHF. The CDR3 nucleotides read TGTGCCAGCTCAAGTCGACAGTCACCCCTCCACTTT.

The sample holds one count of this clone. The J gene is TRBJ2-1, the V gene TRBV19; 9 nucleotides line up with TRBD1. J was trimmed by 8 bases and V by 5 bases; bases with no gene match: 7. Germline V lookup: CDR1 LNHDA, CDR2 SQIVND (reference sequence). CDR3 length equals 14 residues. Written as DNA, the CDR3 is TGTGCCAGTAGTCTCGGGACAGGGAGGGATGAGCAGTTCTTC. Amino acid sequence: CASSLGTGRDEQFF.

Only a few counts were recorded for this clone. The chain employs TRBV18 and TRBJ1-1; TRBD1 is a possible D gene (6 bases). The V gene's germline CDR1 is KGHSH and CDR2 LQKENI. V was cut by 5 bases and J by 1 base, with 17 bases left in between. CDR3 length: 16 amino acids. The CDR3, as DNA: TGTGCCAGCTCATCGACAGGTACCAAACAGAACACTGAAGCTTTCTTT. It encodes CASSSTGTKQNTEAFF.

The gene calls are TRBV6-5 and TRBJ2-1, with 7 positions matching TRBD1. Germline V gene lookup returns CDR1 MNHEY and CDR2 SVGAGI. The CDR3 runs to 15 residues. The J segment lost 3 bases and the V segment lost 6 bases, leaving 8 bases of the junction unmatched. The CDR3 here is CASRSRDRSYNEQFF. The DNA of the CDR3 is TGTGCCAGCAGGTCCCGGGACAGAAGCTACAATGAGCAGTTCTTC.

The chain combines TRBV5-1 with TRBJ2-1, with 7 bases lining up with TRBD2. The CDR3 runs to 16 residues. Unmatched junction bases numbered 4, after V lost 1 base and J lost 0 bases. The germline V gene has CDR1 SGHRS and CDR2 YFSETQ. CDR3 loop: CASSLIGGSSYNEQFF. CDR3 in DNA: TGCGCCAGCAGCTTGATTGGCGGGAGCTCCTACAATGAGCAGTTCTTC.

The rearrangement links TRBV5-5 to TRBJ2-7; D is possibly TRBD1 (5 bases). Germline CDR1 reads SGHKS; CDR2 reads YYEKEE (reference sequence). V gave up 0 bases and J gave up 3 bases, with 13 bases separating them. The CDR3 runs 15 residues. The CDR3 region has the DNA TGTGCCAGCAGCTTGGTGGCCCAGGGATTCTACGAGCAGTACTTC. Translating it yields CASSLVAQGFYEQYF.

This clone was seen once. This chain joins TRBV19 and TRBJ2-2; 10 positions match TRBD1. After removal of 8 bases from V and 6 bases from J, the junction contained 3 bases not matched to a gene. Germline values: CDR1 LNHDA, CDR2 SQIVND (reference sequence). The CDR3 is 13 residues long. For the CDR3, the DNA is TGTGCCAGTTCTGGACAGGGGGCCGGGGAGCTGTTTTTT. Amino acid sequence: CASSGQGAGELFF.

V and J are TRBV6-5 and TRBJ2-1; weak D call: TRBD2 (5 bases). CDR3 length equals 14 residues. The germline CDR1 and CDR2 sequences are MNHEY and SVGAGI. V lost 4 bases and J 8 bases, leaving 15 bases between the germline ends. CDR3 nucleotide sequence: TGTGCCAGCAGTTCACCCTATGGAGGCGATGAGCAGTTCTTC. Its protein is CASSSPYGGDEQFF.

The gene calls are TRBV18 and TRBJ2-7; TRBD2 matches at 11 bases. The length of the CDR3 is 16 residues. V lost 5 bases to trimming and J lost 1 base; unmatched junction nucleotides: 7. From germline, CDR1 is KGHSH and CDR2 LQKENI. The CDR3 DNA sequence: TGTGCCAGCTCAGGGCTAGCGGGAGGCCTTTCCTACGAGCAGTACTTC. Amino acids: CASSGLAGGLSYEQYF. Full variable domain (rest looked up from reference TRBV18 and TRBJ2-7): NAGVMQNPRHLVRRRGQEARLRCSPMKGHSHVYWYRQLPEEGLKFMVYLQKENIIDESGMPKERFSAEFPKEGPSILRIQQVVRGDSAAYFCASSGLAGGLSYEQYFGPGTRLTVT.

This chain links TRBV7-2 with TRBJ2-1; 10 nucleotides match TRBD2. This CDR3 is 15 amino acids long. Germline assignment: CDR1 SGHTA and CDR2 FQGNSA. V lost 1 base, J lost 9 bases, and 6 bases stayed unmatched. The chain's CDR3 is CASSLDRAGGSEQFF. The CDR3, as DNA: TGTGCCAGCAGCTTAGACAGAGCGGGGGGGAGTGAGCAGTTCTTC.

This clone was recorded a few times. CDR3 protein: CASSQDPDKTGMSNQPQHF. The CDR3 DNA is TGTGCCAGCAGCCAAGATCCCGATAAGACAGGGATGAGTAATCAGCCCCAGCATTTT. The chain uses TRBV4-2 and TRBJ1-5, with 7 bases aligning to TRBD1. This CDR3 has 19 residues. V lost 0 bases to trimming and J lost 4 bases; unmatched junction nucleotides: 15. Germline V CDR1 and CDR2: LGHNA, YNFKEQ.

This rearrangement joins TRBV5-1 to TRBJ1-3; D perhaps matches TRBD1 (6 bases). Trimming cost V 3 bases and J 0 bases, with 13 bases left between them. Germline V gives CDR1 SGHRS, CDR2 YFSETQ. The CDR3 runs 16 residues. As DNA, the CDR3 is TGCGCCAGCAGCTCTTCTGCGGGGGCCTCTGGAAACACCATATATTTT. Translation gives CASSSSAGASGNTIYF. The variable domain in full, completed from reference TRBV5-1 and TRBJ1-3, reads KAGVTQTPRYLIKTRGQQVTLSCSPISGHRSVSWYQQTPGQGLQFLFEYFSETQRNKGNFPGRFSGRQFSNSRSEMNVSTLELGDSALYLCASSSSAGASGNTIYFGEGSWLTVV.

CDR3 protein: CASSQGVMNTEAFF. CDR3 in DNA: TGTGCCAGCAGTCAGGGGGTCATGAACACTGAAGCTTTCTTT. This sequence joins TRBV6-5 and TRBJ1-1; 7 bases agree with TRBD1. Germline lookup yields CDR1 MNHEY and CDR2 SVGAGI. Unmatched junction bases numbered 3, after V lost 5 bases and J lost 0 bases. This CDR3 spans 14 amino acids.

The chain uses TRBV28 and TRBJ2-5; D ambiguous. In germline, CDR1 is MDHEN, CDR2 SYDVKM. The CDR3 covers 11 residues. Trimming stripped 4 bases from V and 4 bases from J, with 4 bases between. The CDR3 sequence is CASSSIETQYF. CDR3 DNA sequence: TGTGCCAGCAGTTCCATAGAGACCCAGTACTTC.

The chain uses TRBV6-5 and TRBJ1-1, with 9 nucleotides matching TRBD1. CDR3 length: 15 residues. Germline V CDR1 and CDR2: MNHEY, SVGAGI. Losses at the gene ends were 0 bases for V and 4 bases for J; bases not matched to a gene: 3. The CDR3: CASSYSNRGLTEAFF. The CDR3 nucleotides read TGTGCCAGCAGTTACTCTAACAGGGGGCTCACTGAAGCTTTCTTT.

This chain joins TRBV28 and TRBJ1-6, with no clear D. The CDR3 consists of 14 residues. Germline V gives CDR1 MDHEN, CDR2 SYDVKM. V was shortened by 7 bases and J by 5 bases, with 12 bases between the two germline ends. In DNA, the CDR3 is TGTGCCAGCACCGCACAGTGGGATAATTCACCCCTCCACTTT. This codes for CASTAQWDNSPLHF.

The CDR3 nucleotides read TGTGCCAGCAGCTCGGACACCACGTTTACGACTAGCGGGGCGGGAGAGACCCAGTACTTC. Translating it yields CASSSDTTFTTSGAGETQYF. The chain links TRBV7-6 to TRBJ2-5, with TRBD2 matching over 11 bases. Germline assignment: CDR1 SGHVS and CDR2 FNYEAQ. V shed 4 bases, J shed 4 bases, and the junction held 20 bases outside the gene matches. This CDR3 comprises 20 residues.

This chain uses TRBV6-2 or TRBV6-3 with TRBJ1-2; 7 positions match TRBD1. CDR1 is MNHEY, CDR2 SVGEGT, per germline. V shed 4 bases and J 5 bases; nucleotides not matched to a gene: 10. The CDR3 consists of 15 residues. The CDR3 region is CASSSGPGTAYGYTF. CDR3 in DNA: TGTGCCAGCAGTTCTGGCCCCGGGACAGCTTATGGCTACACCTTC.

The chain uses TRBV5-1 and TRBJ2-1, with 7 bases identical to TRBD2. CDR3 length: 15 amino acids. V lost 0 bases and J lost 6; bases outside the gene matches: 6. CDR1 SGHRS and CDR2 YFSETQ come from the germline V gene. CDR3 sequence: CASSLVIAGTNEQFF. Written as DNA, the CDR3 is TGCGCCAGCAGCTTGGTAATAGCGGGTACCAATGAGCAGTTCTTC.

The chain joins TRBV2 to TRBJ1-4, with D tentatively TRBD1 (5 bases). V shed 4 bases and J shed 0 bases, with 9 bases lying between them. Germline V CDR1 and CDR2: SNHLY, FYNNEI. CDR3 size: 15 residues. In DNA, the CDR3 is TGTGCCAGCAGTGCGGTCAGGGCAACTAATGAAAAACTGTTTTTT. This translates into CASSAVRATNEKLFF. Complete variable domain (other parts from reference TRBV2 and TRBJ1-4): EPEVTQTPSHQVTQMGQEVILRCVPISNHLYFYWYRQILGQKVEFLVSFYNNEISEKSEIFDDQFSVERPDGSNFTLKIRSTKLEDSAMYFCASSAVRATNEKLFFGSGTQLSVL.

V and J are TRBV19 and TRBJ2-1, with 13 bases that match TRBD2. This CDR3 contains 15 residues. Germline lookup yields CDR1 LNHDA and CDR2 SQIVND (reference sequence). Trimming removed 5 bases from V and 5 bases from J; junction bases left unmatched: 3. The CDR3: CASSGGTSGNNEQFF. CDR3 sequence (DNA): TGTGCCAGTAGTGGCGGGACTAGCGGGAACAATGAGCAGTTCTTC.

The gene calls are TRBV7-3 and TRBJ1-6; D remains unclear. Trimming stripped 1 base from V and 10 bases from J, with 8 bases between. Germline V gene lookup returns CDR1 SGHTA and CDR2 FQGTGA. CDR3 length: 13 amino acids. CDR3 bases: TGTGCCAGCAGCTTAAGTCCTAGCTCACCCCTCCACTTT. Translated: CASSLSPSSPLHF. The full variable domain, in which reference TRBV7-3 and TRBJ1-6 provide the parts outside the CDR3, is GAGVSQTPSNKVTEKGKYVELRCDPISGHTALYWYRQSLGQGPEFLIYFQGTGAADDSGLPNDRFFAVRPEGSVSTLKIQRTERGDSAVYLCASSLSPSSPLHFGNGTRLTVT.